This T cell receptor (beta chain) is drawn from a study of blood T cell repertoires in COVID-19. Looking at the study overall: The cDNA or gDNA used as material had been derived from T cells, B-cell-depleted T cells, or PBMCs.

This table comes from immunoSEQ multiplex PCR, and its TCRdb copy is limited to in-frame clones, with some not included. The data show roughly 17,000 clones, about three quarters seen once. The germline V gene has CDR1 SEHNR and CDR2 FQNEAQ (reference sequence). The ends were cut back, 5 bases at V and 0 bases at J, with 13 bases in the middle. This CDR3 has 15 residues. Sequencing input: peripheral blood. The clonotype originates from a man in his fifties or sixties with acute or convalescent COVID-19. V usage is TRBV7-9 and J usage is TRBJ1-1; D gene unclear. The chain's CDR3 is CASSPGDGMNTEAFF. The CDR3 nucleotides are TGTGCCAGCAGCCCGGGCGACGGGATGAACACTGAAGCTTTCTTT.